This TCR beta chain was found in a study of blood T cell repertoires in COVID-19. Study in general: COVID-19 samples, acute and convalescent, were from the United States, Italy and Spain.

Assay: immunoSEQ multiplex PCR; the TCRdb copy retains only in-frame clones and omits some. The sample gives about 380,000 clones, 80% to 90% of which show up once; 1.3% is in the top ten. Sequenced: PBMCs or T cells enriched from blood (not recorded which). This receptor was taken from a man between 25 and 39 years old who had recovered from COVID-19.

The CDR3 reads CASSFQGGTEAFF. The DNA for the CDR3 is TGCGCCAGCAGCTTCCAGGGGGGCACTGAAGCTTTCTTT. The chain is built from TRBV5-1 and TRBJ1-1; 7 nucleotides agree with TRBD1. The trim removed 2 bases at V and 4 bases at J, leaving 2 bases unmatched. The CDR3 contains 13 residues. Germline values: CDR1 SGHRS, CDR2 YFSETQ.